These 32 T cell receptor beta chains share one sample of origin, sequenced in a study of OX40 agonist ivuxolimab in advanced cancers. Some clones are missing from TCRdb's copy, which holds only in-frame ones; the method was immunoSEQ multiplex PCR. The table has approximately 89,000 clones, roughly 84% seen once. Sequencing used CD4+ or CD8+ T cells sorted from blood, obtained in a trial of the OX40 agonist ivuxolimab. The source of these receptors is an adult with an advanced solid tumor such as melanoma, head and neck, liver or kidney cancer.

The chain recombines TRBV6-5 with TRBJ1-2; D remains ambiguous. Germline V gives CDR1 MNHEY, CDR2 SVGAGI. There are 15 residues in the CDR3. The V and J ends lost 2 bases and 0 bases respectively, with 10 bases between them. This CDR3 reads CASSYRAAANYGYTF. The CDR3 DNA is TGTGCCAGCAGTTACCGGGCGGCGGCTAACTATGGCTACACCTTC.

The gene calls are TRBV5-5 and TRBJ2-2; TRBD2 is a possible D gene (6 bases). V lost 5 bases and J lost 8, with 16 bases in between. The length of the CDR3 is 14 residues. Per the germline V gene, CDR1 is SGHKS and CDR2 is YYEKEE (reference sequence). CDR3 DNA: TGTGCCAGCAGGAGGGACTCCCCATGGGGGGAGCTGTTTTTT. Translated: CASRRDSPWGELFF.

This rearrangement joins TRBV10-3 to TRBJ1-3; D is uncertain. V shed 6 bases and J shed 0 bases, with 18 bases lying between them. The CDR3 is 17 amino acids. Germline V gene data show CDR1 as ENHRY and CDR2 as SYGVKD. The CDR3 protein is CAIRRGRGINSGNTIYF. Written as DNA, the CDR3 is TGTGCCATCAGGCGTGGGAGAGGTATAAACTCTGGAAACACCATATATTTT.

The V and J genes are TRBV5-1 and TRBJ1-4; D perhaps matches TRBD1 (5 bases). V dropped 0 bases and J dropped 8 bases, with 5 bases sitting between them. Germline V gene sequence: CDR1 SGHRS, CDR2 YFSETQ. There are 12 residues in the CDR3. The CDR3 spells CASSLAGEKLFF. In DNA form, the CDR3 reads TGCGCCAGCAGCTTGGCAGGGGAAAAACTGTTTTTT. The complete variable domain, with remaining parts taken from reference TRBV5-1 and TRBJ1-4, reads KAGVTQTPRYLIKTRGQQVTLSCSPISGHRSVSWYQQTPGQGLQFLFEYFSETQRNKGNFPGRFSGRQFSNSRSEMNVSTLELGDSALYLCASSLAGEKLFFGSGTQLSVL.

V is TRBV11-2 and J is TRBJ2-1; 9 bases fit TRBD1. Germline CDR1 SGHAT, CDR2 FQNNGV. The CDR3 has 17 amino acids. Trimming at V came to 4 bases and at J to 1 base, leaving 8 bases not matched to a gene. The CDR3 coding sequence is TGTGCCAGCAGCTCCGTTGACAGGGGGAGGTCCTACAATGAGCAGTTCTTC. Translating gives CASSSVDRGRSYNEQFF.

DNA of the CDR3: TGTGCCAGCAGCCACGACAGGGCCAATGAGCAGTTCTTC. Translated, it gives CASSHDRANEQFF. The V call is TRBV5-4, the J call TRBJ2-1, with 7 bases that match TRBD1. The CDR3 is 13 residues long. J gave up 6 bases and V 4 bases, and 4 bases lay outside the gene matches. Germline V gene sequence: CDR1 SGHNT, CDR2 YYREEE (reference sequence).

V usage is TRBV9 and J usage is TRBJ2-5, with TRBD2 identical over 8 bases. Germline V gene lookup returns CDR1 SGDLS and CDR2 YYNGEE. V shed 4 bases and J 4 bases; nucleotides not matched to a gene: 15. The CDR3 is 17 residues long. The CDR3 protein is CASSRGGSPSGSETQYF. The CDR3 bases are TGTGCCAGCAGCCGGGGGGGCTCCCCCTCGGGGTCAGAGACCCAGTACTTC.

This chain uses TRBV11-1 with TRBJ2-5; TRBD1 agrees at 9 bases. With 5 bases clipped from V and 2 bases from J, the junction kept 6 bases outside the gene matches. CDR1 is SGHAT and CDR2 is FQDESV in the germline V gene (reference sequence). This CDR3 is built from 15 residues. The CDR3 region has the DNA TGTGCCAGCAGCGCAGACAGGGGGGTTCAAGAGACCCAGTACTTC. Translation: CASSADRGVQETQYF.

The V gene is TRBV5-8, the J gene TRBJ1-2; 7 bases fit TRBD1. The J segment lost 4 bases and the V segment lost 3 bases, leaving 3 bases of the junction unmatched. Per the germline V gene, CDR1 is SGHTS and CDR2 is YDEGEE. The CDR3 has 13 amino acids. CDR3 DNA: TGTGCCAGCAGCTCCCAGGGGGGCTATGGCTACACCTTC. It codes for CASSSQGGYGYTF.

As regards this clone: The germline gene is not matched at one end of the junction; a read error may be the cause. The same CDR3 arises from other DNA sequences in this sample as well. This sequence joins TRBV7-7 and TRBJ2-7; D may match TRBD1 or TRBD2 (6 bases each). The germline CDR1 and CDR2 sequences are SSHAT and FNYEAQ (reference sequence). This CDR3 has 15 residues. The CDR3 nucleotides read TGTGCTAGCAGCGCCGACCCCGGGGGCTTAGACGAGCAGTACTTC. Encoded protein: CASSADPGGLDEQYF. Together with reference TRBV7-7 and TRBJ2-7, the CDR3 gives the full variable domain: GAGVSQSPRYKVTKRGQDVTLRCDPISSHATLYWYQQALGQGPEFLTYFNYEAQPDKSGLPSDRFSAERPEGSISTLTIQRTEQRDSAMYRCASSADPGGLDEQYFGPGTRLTVT.

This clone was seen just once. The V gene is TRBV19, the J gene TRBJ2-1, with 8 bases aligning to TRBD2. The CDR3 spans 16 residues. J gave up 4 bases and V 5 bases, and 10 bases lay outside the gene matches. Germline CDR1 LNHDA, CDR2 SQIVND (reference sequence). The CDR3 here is CASSPSSSGGYNEQFF. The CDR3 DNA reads TGTGCCAGTAGTCCATCTTCAAGCGGGGGTTACAATGAGCAGTTCTTC.

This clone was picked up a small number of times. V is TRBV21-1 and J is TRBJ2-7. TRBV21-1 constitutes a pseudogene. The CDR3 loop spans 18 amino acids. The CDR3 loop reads CASSMKGGPIKGFHEQYF. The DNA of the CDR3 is TGTGCCAGCAGCATGAAAGGGGGGCCCATCAAGGGATTCCACGAGCAGTACTTC.

The CDR3 DNA reads TGCGCCAGCGCCGTGGACAGCAGTTTTGGTGGAAACACCATATATTTT. It translates to CASAVDSSFGGNTIYF. The chain employs TRBV5-1 and TRBJ1-3; D is perhaps TRBD1 (6 bases). V lost 7 bases to trimming and J lost 3 bases, with 20 bases between them. CDR1 and CDR2 (germline): SGHRS, YFSETQ. The CDR3 totals 16 residues. The full variable domain, rest sourced from reference TRBV5-1 and TRBJ1-3, is KAGVTQTPRYLIKTRGQQVTLSCSPISGHRSVSWYQQTPGQGLQFLFEYFSETQRNKGNFPGRFSGRQFSNSRSEMNVSTLELGDSALYLCASAVDSSFGGNTIYFGEGSWLTVV.

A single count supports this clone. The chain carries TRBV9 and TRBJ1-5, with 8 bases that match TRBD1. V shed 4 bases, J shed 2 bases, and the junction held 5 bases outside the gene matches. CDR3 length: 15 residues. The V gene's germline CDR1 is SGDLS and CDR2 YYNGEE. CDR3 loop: CASSTTGVGNQPQHF. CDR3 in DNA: TGTGCCAGCAGCACGACAGGGGTGGGCAATCAGCCCCAGCATTTT.

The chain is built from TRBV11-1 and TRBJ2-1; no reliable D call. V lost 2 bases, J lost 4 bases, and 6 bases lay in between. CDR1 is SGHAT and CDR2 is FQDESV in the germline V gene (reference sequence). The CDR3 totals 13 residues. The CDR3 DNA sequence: TGTGCCAGCAGCTTAAGTCTGTACAATGAGCAGTTCTTC. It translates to CASSLSLYNEQFF.

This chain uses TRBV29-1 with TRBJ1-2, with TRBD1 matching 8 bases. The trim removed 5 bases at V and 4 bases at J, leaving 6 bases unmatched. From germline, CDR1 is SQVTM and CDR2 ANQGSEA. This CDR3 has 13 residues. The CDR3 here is CSVQAGGAYGYTF. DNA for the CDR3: TGCAGCGTTCAAGCAGGGGGCGCCTATGGCTACACCTTC. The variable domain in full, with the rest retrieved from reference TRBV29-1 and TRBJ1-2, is SAVISQKPSRDICQRGTSLTIQCQVDSQVTMMFWYRQQPGQSLTLIATANQGSEATYESGFVIDKFPISRPNLTFSTLTVSNMSPEDSSIYLCSVQAGGAYGYTFGSGTRLTVV.

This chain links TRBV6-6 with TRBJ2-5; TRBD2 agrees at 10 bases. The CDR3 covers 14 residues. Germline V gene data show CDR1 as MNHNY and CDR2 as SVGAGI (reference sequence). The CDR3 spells CAAGGLFMTETQYF. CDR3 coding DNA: TGTGCAGCGGGGGGGTTGTTTATGACGGAGACCCAGTACTTC.

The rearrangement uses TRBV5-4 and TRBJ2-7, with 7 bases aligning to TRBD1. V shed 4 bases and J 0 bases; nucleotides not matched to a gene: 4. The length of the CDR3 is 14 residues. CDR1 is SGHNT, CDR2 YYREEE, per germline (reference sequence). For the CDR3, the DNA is TGTGCCAGCAGCGTACAGGGGAACTCCTACGAGCAGTACTTC. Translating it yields CASSVQGNSYEQYF.

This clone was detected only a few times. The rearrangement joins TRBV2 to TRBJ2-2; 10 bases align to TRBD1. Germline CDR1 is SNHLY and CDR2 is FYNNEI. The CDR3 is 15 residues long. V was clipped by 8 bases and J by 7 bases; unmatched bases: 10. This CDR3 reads CASDGGTGVIGELFF. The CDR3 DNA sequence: TGTGCCAGCGACGGCGGGACAGGGGTTATCGGGGAGCTGTTTTTT.

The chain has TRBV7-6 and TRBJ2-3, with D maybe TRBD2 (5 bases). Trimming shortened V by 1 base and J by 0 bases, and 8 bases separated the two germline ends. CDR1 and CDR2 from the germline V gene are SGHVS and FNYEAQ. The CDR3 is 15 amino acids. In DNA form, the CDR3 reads TGTGCCAGCAGCTTAGGAAGCGGAAGCACAGATACGCAGTATTTT. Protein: CASSLGSGSTDTQYF.

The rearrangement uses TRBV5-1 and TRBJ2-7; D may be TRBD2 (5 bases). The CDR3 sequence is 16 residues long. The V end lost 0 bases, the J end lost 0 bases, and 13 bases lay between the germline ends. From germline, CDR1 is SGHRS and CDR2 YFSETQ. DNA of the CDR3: TGCGCCAGCAGCTTGGGCTTGGTGGGGAGCTCCTACGAGCAGTACTTC. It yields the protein CASSLGLVGSSYEQYF.

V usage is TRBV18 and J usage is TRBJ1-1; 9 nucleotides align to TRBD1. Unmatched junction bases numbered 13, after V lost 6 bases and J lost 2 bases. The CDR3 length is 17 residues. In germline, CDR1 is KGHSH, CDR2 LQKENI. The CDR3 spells CASSPLQGTGSNTEAFF. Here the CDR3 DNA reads TGTGCCAGCTCGCCCCTCCAAGGGACAGGGTCAAACACTGAAGCTTTCTTT.

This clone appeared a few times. CDR3: CSSRTENTGELFF. In DNA form, the CDR3 reads TGCAGCTCCAGGACAGAAAACACCGGGGAGCTGTTTTTT. This chain links TRBV29-1 with TRBJ2-2; tentatively, D is TRBD1 (6 bases). From germline, CDR1 is SQVTM and CDR2 ANQGSEA. The CDR3 extends over 13 amino acids. V was cut by 8 bases and J by 2 bases, with 12 bases left in between.

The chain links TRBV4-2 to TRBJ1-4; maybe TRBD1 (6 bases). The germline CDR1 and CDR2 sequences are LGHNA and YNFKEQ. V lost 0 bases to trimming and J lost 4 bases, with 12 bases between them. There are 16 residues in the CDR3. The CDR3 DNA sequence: TGTGCCAGCAGCCAAGAACAGGGTCGGGGTAATGAAAAACTGTTTTTT. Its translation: CASSQEQGRGNEKLFF.

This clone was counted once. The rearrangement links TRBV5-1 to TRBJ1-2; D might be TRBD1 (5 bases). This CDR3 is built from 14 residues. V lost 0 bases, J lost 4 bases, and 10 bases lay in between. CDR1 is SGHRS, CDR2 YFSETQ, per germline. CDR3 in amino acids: CASSLGGTFYGYTF. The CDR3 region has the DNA TGCGCCAGCAGCTTGGGGGGGACCTTCTATGGCTACACCTTC.

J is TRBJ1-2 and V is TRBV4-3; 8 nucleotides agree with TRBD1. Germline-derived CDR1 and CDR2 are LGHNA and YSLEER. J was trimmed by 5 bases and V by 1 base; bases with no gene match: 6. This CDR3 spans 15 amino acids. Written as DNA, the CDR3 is TGCGCCAGCAGCCAAGCAAGCCAGGGGGCTTATGGCTACACCTTC. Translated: CASSQASQGAYGYTF.

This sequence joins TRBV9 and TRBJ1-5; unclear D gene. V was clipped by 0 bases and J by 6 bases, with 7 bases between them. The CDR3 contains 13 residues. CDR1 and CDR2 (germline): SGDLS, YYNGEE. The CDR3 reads CASSVEAGQPQHF. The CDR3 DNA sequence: TGTGCCAGCAGCGTAGAGGCCGGTCAGCCCCAGCATTTT.

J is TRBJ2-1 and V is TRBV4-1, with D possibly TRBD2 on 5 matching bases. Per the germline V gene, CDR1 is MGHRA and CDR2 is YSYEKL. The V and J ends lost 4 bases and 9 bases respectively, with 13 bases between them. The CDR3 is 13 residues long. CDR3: CASSPPGAGEQFF. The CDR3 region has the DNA TGCGCCAGCAGCCCACCGGGCGCGGGTGAGCAGTTCTTC.

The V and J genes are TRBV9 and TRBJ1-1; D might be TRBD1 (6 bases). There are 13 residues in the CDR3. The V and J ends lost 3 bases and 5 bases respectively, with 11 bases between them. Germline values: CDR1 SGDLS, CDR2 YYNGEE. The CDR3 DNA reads TGTGCCAGCAGCGACATGCAGGGGACTGAAGCTTTCTTT. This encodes CASSDMQGTEAFF. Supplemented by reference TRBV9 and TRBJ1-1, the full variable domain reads DSGVTQTPKHLITATGQRVTLRCSPRSGDLSVYWYQQSLDQGLQFLIQYYNGEERAKGNILERFSAQQFPDLHSELNLSSLELGDSALYFCASSDMQGTEAFFGQGTRLTVV.

The CDR3 spells CASSLGVWTGRSGANVLTF. For the CDR3, the DNA is TGTGCCAGCAGCCTGGGGGTCTGGACAGGGCGCTCTGGGGCCAACGTCCTGACTTTC. The chain couples TRBV5-6 to TRBJ2-6; 8 bases map to TRBD1. This CDR3 is built from 19 residues. With 4 bases clipped from V and 0 bases from J, the junction kept 12 bases outside the gene matches. CDR1 SGHDT and CDR2 YYEEEE come from the germline V gene.

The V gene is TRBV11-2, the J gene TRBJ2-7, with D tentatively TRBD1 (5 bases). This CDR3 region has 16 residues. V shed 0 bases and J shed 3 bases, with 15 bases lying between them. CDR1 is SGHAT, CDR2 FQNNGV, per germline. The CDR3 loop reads CASSLDRDWGLYEQYF. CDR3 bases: TGTGCCAGCAGCTTAGACAGGGATTGGGGTCTCTACGAGCAGTACTTC.

The CDR3 bases are TGTGCCAGCACCCAAAGGCCAGGGTCGGACTATGGCTACACCTTC. Amino acid sequence: CASTQRPGSDYGYTF. The chain employs TRBV7-2 and TRBJ1-2, with a tentative D call TRBD1 (5 bases). Germline V gene lookup returns CDR1 SGHTA and CDR2 FQGNSA. The V end was cut by 7 bases, the J end by 3 bases, with 18 bases between. The CDR3 runs to 15 residues.